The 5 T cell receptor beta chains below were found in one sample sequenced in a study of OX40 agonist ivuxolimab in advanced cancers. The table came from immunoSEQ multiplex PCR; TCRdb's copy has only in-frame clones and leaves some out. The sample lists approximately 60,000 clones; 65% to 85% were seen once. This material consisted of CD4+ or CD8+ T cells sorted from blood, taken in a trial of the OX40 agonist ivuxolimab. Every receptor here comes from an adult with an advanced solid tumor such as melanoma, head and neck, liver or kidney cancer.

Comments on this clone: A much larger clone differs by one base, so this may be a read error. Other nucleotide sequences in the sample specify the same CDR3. CDR3 coding DNA: TGTGCCAGCTCACCAGGACAGATGAACACTGAAGCTTTCTTT. This encodes CASSPGQMNTEAFF. The chain recombines TRBV18 with TRBJ1-1; possible D gene TRBD1, 6 bases. From germline, CDR1 is KGHSH and CDR2 LQKENI. Trimming cost V 2 bases and J 0 bases, with 7 bases left between them. CDR3 length equals 14 residues.

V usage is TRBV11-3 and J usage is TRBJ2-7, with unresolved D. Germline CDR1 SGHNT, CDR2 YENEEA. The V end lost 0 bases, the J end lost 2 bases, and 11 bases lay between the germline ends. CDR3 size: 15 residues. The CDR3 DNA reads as TGTGCCAGCAGCTTAGAGGCCCTACCCCCCTACGAGCAGTACTTC. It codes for CASSLEALPPYEQYF.

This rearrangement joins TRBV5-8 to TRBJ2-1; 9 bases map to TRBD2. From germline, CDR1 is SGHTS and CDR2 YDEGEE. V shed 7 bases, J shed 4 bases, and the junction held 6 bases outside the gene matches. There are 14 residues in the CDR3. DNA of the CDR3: TGTGCCAGCGTCGGCGGGAGGGGGTACAATGAGCAGTTCTTC. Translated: CASVGGRGYNEQFF.

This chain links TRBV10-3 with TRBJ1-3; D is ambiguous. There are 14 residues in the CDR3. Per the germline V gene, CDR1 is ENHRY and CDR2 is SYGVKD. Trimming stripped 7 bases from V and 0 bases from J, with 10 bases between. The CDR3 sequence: CAIKGRDSGNTIYF. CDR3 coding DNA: TGTGCCATCAAGGGCAGAGACTCTGGAAACACCATATATTTT.

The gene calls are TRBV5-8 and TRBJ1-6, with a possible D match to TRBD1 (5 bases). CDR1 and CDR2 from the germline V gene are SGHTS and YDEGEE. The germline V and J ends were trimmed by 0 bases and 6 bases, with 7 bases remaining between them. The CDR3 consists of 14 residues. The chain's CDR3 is CASSLGQTNSPLHF. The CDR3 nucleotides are TGTGCCAGCAGCTTGGGACAGACTAATTCACCCCTCCACTTT. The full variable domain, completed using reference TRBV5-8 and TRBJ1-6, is EAGVTQSPTHLIKTRGQQATLRCSPISGHTSVYWYQQALGLGLQFLLWYDEGEERNRGNFPPRFSGRQFPNYSSELNVNALELEDSALYLCASSLGQTNSPLHFGNGTRLTVT.